This passage covers 28 T cell receptor beta chains from one sample sequenced in a study of vaccination effects on CD4 cells after COVID-19. TCRdb keeps only in-frame clones here, not all; method: immunoSEQ multiplex PCR. The data hold roughly 27,000 clones, with 60% to 75% observed a single time. Expansion of antigen-specific CD4+ T cells with viral peptide pools was carried out by the ViraFEST assay before sequencing. Investigators separated out CD4+ T cells once around nine days of culture had passed. Two doses of either BNT162b2 or mRNA-1273 were given to each participant. These receptors have no known antigen. The sequenced sample was CD4+ T cells from PBMCs cultured with HCoV-OC43 spike peptides, obtained after COVID-19 vaccination. Regarding subset: HCoV-OC43 spike overlapping peptide pool stimulation. The receptors derive from a human donor who received a COVID-19 vaccine.

The rearrangement links TRBV6-5 to TRBJ1-1; D ambiguous. Trimming stripped 4 bases from V and 1 base from J, with 7 bases between. This CDR3 is 13 amino acids long. Germline V gene sequence: CDR1 MNHEY, CDR2 SVGAGI. CDR3 residues: CASSSTPNTEAFF. The CDR3 DNA is TGTGCCAGCAGTTCTACACCGAACACTGAAGCTTTCTTT.

The CDR3 bases are TGTGCCAGCAGCCAAGCTCCGGGACAGGGGGCCGGTGGCTACACCTTC. Translation: CASSQAPGQGAGGYTF. The V gene is TRBV3-1 (or the pseudogene TRBV3-2), the J gene TRBJ1-2, with 12 bases lining up with TRBD1. V lost 1 base to trimming and J lost 7 bases; unmatched junction nucleotides: 7. This CDR3 comprises 16 residues. Germline lookup yields CDR1 LGHDT and CDR2 YNNKEL (reference sequence).

The chain uses TRBV14 and TRBJ2-7; perhaps TRBD2 as D (6 bases). This CDR3 comprises 17 residues. V was pared by 5 bases and J by 4 bases, with 24 bases between. CDR1 is SGHDN and CDR2 is FVKESK in the germline V gene. In nucleotides, the CDR3 is TGTGCCAGCAGCATTGGACTACAACATTATAGTACGTACGAGCAGTACTTC. Amino acids: CASSIGLQHYSTYEQYF.

This chain uses TRBV6-4 with TRBJ2-6; D is possibly TRBD1 (6 bases). The CDR3 has 15 amino acids. Trimming took off 0 bases at V and 3 bases at J, with 6 bases between the two ends. Germline-derived CDR1 and CDR2 are MRHNA and SNTAGT. Written as DNA, the CDR3 is TGTGCCAGCAGTGACTCGACAGGTGGGGCCAACGTCCTGACTTTC. As protein: CASSDSTGGANVLTF.

This sequence joins TRBV4-1 and TRBJ1-5; the D gene is possibly TRBD1 (5 bases). Germline V gene lookup returns CDR1 MGHRA and CDR2 YSYEKL. Trimming stripped 6 bases from V and 0 bases from J, with 9 bases between. CDR3 size: 14 residues. The CDR3 sequence: CASSRDLSNQPQHF. In nucleotides, the CDR3 is TGCGCCAGCAGTCGGGACCTTAGCAATCAGCCCCAGCATTTT.

The chain carries TRBV19 and TRBJ2-2; 8 positions match TRBD2. CDR3 length: 16 residues. The germline V gene encodes CDR1 LNHDA and CDR2 SQIVND (reference sequence). With V trimmed by 6 bases and J by 7 bases, 13 bases remained unmatched. For the CDR3, the DNA is TGTGCCAGTAGATTCAGAAGCGGGAGTATGGGCGGGGAGCTGTTTTTT. It yields the protein CASRFRSGSMGGELFF.

This clone was counted only a few times. The V gene is TRBV25-1, the J gene TRBJ2-3; D is unclear. The CDR3 contains 12 residues. Germline V gene sequence: CDR1 MGHDK, CDR2 SYGVNS. V was trimmed by 4 bases and J by 3 bases, leaving 5 bases between them. CDR3 DNA sequence: TGTGCCAGCAGTGTCCGGACAGATACGCAGTATTTT. Translation: CASSVRTDTQYF.

In this sample, this clone turned up once. The V and J genes are TRBV10-2 and TRBJ2-2; D not resolved. The germline gives CDR1 WSHSY, CDR2 SAAADI. V gave up 11 bases and J gave up 3 bases, with 16 bases separating them. CDR3 length equals 14 residues. The DNA of the CDR3 is TGCGCCCCCGACGGCATGGCGGACACCGGGGAGCTGTTTTTT. This sequence encodes CAPDGMADTGELFF.

Comment on this clone: One end of the junction does not line up with germline, which may come from a read error. The chain employs TRBV7-2 and TRBJ2-1, with 10 positions matching TRBD2. The CDR3 contains 15 residues. Germline CDR1 SGHTA, CDR2 FQGNSA. The chain's CDR3 is CASSLAGGGRNEQFF. The CDR3 coding sequence is TGTGCCAGCAGTTTAGCGGGAGGAGGTCGCAATGAGCAGTTCTTC.

This rearrangement joins TRBV29-1 to TRBJ1-1; D remains ambiguous. The CDR3 has 13 amino acids. Per germline, CDR1 SQVTM and CDR2 ANQGSEA. Trimming left V 2 bases short and J 4 bases short, with 11 bases between. The CDR3 here is CSVESGRVTEAFF. The CDR3 DNA reads TGCAGCGTTGAATCGGGGAGGGTCACTGAAGCTTTCTTT. The full variable domain, completed using reference TRBV29-1 and TRBJ1-1, is SAVISQKPSRDICQRGTSLTIQCQVDSQVTMMFWYRQQPGQSLTLIATANQGSEATYESGFVIDKFPISRPNLTFSTLTVSNMSPEDSSIYLCSVESGRVTEAFFGQGTRLTVV.

The chain carries TRBV4-1 and TRBJ2-2, with D possibly matching TRBD1 (6 bases). Germline CDR1 reads MGHRA; CDR2 reads YSYEKL. V was pared by 6 bases and J by 2 bases, with 16 bases between. This CDR3 has 16 residues. The CDR3 sequence: CASRHMTGPNTGELFF. CDR3 DNA sequence: TGCGCCAGCAGACACATGACAGGACCCAACACCGGGGAGCTGTTTTTT.

This chain joins TRBV5-1 and TRBJ2-5, with 8 bases identical to TRBD2. Germline V gene sequence: CDR1 SGHRS, CDR2 YFSETQ. This CDR3 is built from 16 residues. V trimming: 0 bases; J trimming: 5 bases; junction bases outside the gene matches: 9. The CDR3: CASSLERGGPGETQYF. In nucleotides, the CDR3 is TGCGCCAGCAGCTTGGAACGCGGGGGGCCTGGGGAGACCCAGTACTTC.

This chain uses TRBV9 with TRBJ2-7; TRBD1 agrees at 10 bases. J was trimmed by 6 bases and V by 2 bases; bases with no gene match: 2. This CDR3 has 13 residues. Germline CDR1 is SGDLS and CDR2 is YYNGEE. The CDR3 spells CASSVRDRGEQYF. The CDR3 bases are TGTGCCAGCAGCGTCCGGGACAGGGGCGAGCAGTACTTC.

The V gene is TRBV10-1, the J gene TRBJ2-7; weak D call: TRBD2 (7 bases). CDR3 size: 13 residues. V dropped 11 bases and J dropped 3 bases, with 17 bases sitting between them. Germline V lookup: CDR1 WNHNN, CDR2 SYGVQD (reference sequence). The DNA for the CDR3 is TGCGCCGGAGACCGCGGGGGCTACTACGAGCAGTACTTC. This sequence encodes CAGDRGGYYEQYF.

The rearrangement joins TRBV24-1 to TRBJ2-3; perhaps TRBD2 as D (6 bases). The CDR3 extends over 13 amino acids. Between the trimmed V and J ends, which lost 8 bases and 2 bases, there was a span of 10 bases. Germline V gene lookup returns CDR1 KGHDR and CDR2 SFDVKD. This chain's CDR3 is CATNSGTTDTQYF. CDR3 nucleotides: TGTGCCACCAATAGCGGAACCACAGATACGCAGTATTTT.

J is TRBJ2-7 and V is TRBV5-6, with 13 nucleotides matching TRBD2. This CDR3 region has 16 residues. Germline V gives CDR1 SGHDT, CDR2 YYEEEE. V was clipped by 1 base and J by 2 bases; unmatched bases: 3. CDR3 DNA sequence: TGTGCCAGCAGCTTGAGGGGACTAGCGGGGACCTACGAGCAGTACTTC. Translating it yields CASSLRGLAGTYEQYF.

In this sample, this clone turned up a few times. The chain combines TRBV19 with TRBJ1-2; 7 bases line up with TRBD1. The germline V gene encodes CDR1 LNHDA and CDR2 SQIVND (reference sequence). The CDR3 runs to 14 residues. V shed 4 bases and J 3 bases; nucleotides not matched to a gene: 5. The CDR3 region has the DNA TGTGCCAGTAGTACTGGACAGGTTGACTATGGCTACACCTTC. Amino acids: CASSTGQVDYGYTF. The variable domain in full, with the rest retrieved from reference TRBV19 and TRBJ1-2, is DGGITQSPKYLFRKEGQNVTLSCEQNLNHDAMYWYRQDPGQGLRLIYYSQIVNDFQKGDIAEGYSVSREKKESFPLTVTSAQKNPTAFYLCASSTGQVDYGYTFGSGTRLTVV.

The V gene is TRBV29-1, the J gene TRBJ1-3; D may be TRBD1 (6 bases). Germline V gene data show CDR1 as SQVTM and CDR2 as ANQGSEA. V lost 4 bases and J lost 3, with 13 bases in between. The CDR3 loop spans 14 amino acids. The chain's CDR3 is CSVATGSVGNTIYF. DNA of the CDR3: TGCAGCGTTGCTACAGGGTCAGTTGGAAACACCATATATTTT.

This chain connects TRBV25-1 to TRBJ1-1; 8 nucleotides agree with TRBD1. J gave up 5 bases and V 10 bases, and 6 bases lay outside the gene matches. The CDR3 spans 12 residues. Germline loops: CDR1 MGHDK, CDR2 SYGVNS. CDR3 nucleotides: TGTGCCACCATCACAGGGGGGACTGAAGCTTTCTTT. Translation gives CATITGGTEAFF.

The chain has TRBV9 and TRBJ2-1; possible D gene TRBD2, 7 bases. The CDR3 runs to 16 residues. V lost 3 bases to trimming and J lost 6 bases, with 19 bases between them. From germline, CDR1 is SGDLS and CDR2 YYNGEE. The CDR3 bases are TGTGCCAGCAGCGCCGTGGAGGGGGGGGGCGTCAATGAGCAGTTCTTC. Translation gives CASSAVEGGGVNEQFF.

This clone was detected only a few times. V usage is TRBV19 and J usage is TRBJ2-1; D unresolved. Germline assignment: CDR1 LNHDA and CDR2 SQIVND (reference sequence). This CDR3 has 11 amino acids. Deletions cut 3 bases from V and 3 bases from J, with 0 bases between. The CDR3 nucleotides read TGTGCCAGTAGTATCTACAATGAGCAGTTCTTC. It is translated as CASSIYNEQFF.

The rearrangement uses TRBV5-1 and TRBJ1-4; no definite D call. The V end lost 1 base, the J end lost 0 bases, and 7 bases lay between the germline ends. CDR3 length: 15 amino acids. CDR1 and CDR2 from the germline V gene are SGHRS and YFSETQ. The CDR3 nucleotides are TGCGCCAGCAGCTTGAGGGAGACAACTAATGAAAAACTGTTTTTT. This encodes CASSLRETTNEKLFF.

This clone was counted only a few times. The chain uses TRBV3-1 (or the pseudogene TRBV3-2) and TRBJ2-7; 10 nucleotides agree with TRBD1. Looked up from germline, CDR1 is LGHDT and CDR2 is YNNKEL (reference sequence). The CDR3 is 14 residues long. V lost 3 bases, J lost 3 bases, and 2 bases stayed unmatched. The CDR3 DNA follows: TGTGCCAGCAGCCAGACAGGGGGCTACTACGAGCAGTACTTC. Amino acid sequence: CASSQTGGYYEQYF.

The CDR3 DNA reads TGTGCCAGCAGCCGGGGGGGCCGGAGCACTGAAGCTTTCTTT. Its protein is CASSRGGRSTEAFF. V usage is TRBV3-1 (or the pseudogene TRBV3-2) and J usage is TRBJ1-1; TRBD1 is a possible D gene (6 bases). Germline V gives CDR1 LGHDT, CDR2 YNNKEL (reference sequence). V lost 4 bases and J 4 bases, leaving 13 bases between the germline ends. CDR3 length equals 14 residues.

The genes are TRBV6-1 and TRBJ2-2, with a tentative D call TRBD1 (5 bases). Looked up from germline, CDR1 is MNHNS and CDR2 is SASEGT. This CDR3 is 17 amino acids long. With 4 bases removed from V and 6 bases from J, the gap between germline ends came to 21 bases. DNA for the CDR3: TGTGCCAGCAGTGTGACTTTTTGGCAGGGTCTGGCCGGGGAGCTGTTTTTT. Protein product: CASSVTFWQGLAGELFF.

This chain joins TRBV3-1 (or the pseudogene TRBV3-2) and TRBJ1-1; D is unclear. CDR1 is LGHDT, CDR2 YNNKEL, per germline (reference sequence). Deletions cut 4 bases from V and 4 bases from J, with 16 bases between. The CDR3 covers 15 residues. The CDR3 DNA reads as TGTGCCAGCAGCCTCGTCGATTGGTCCCCCACTGAAGCTTTCTTT. Its translation is CASSLVDWSPTEAFF.

The chain has TRBV5-1 and TRBJ1-5; D unclear. Trimming took off 2 bases at V and 0 bases at J, with 9 bases between the two ends. The CDR3 is 15 residues long. Germline CDR1 SGHRS, CDR2 YFSETQ. CDR3 bases: TGCGCCAGCAGCTTAGAACCTCATAGCAATCAGCCCCAGCATTTT. Amino acid sequence: CASSLEPHSNQPQHF.

The chain couples TRBV5-4 to TRBJ2-2; 10 bases map to TRBD2. The J segment lost 6 bases and the V segment lost 4 bases, leaving 9 bases of the junction unmatched. The CDR3 is 16 amino acids. Per germline, CDR1 SGHNT and CDR2 YYREEE (reference sequence). This CDR3 reads CASSTYSGRLAGELFF. In DNA form, the CDR3 reads TGTGCCAGCAGCACGTATAGCGGGAGGCTAGCCGGGGAGCTGTTTTTT. Filled out from reference TRBV5-4 and TRBJ2-2, the complete variable domain reads ETGVTQSPTHLIKTRGQQVTLRCSSQSGHNTVSWYQQALGQGPQFIFQYYREEENGRGNFPPRFSGLQFPNYSSELNVNALELDDSALYLCASSTYSGRLAGELFFGEGSRLTVL.